What follows are 19 T cell receptor beta chains derived from one specimen sequenced in a study of blood T cells in healthy people across ages. PCR was performed a second time for about 6 to 12 cycles using a sample-barcoded 5' primer and a J-beta primer mix. TCRdb used MiXCR to reprocess the 5' RACE reads, holding one entry per CDR3 protein. This sample has some 850,000 distinct CDR3 sequences, with about a quarter found just once. The data also belong to a second study, concerning T cells of mothers and their children.

The sequenced material came from blood. These receptor sequences come from a boy under 18 in good health.

This clonotype was observed a few times. The chain is built from TRBV7-6 and TRBJ2-5; TRBD1 might be the D (6 bases). The DNA end is more similar to TRBJ2-7, so the J call may be wrong. The CDR3 covers 15 residues. Per germline, CDR1 SGHVS and CDR2 FNYEAQ. The DNA of the CDR3 is TGTGCCAGCAGCCAGTATGCAGGGGCGCAAGGCGAGCAGTACTTC. It codes for CASSQYAGAQGEQYF.

The chain couples TRBV6-2 or TRBV6-3 to TRBJ1-3, with D unresolved. From germline, CDR1 is MNHEY and CDR2 SVGEGT. The V gene lost 7 bases and the J gene lost 0 bases, with 7 bases spanning the gap. The CDR3 consists of 13 residues. CDR3 region: CASNQFSGNTIYF. CDR3 bases: TGTGCCAGCAATCAGTTCTCTGGAAACACCATATATTTT.

The rearrangement joins TRBV9 to TRBJ1-3; D perhaps matches TRBD1 (5 bases). The CDR3 loop spans 16 amino acids. CDR1 is SGDLS and CDR2 is YYNGEE in the germline V gene. Trimming cost V 1 base and J 2 bases, with 13 bases left between them. Written as DNA, the CDR3 is TGTGCCAGCAGCGTATCAGGGTATCGCGCTGGAAACACCATATATTTT. Protein product: CASSVSGYRAGNTIYF.

The CDR3 reads CASSLEGGWTVQETQYF. DNA for the CDR3: TGTGCCAGCAGCTTAGAGGGGGGATGGACAGTCCAAGAGACCCAGTACTTC. The J gene is TRBJ2-5, the V gene TRBV7-9; D tentatively fits TRBD1 or TRBD2 (6 bases each). This CDR3 region has 17 residues. Trimming pared 1 base from V and 1 base from J, leaving 16 bases between. The germline CDR1 and CDR2 sequences are SEHNR and FQNEAQ (reference sequence).

This clonotype was counted only a few times. The chain carries TRBV20-1 and TRBJ2-5; 9 nucleotides match TRBD2. CDR3 length equals 17 residues. With 5 bases clipped from V and 0 bases from J, the junction kept 13 bases outside the gene matches. The germline V gene encodes CDR1 DFQATT and CDR2 SNEGSKA (reference sequence). The CDR3 nucleotides read TGCAGTGCTCCGCAGGGTAGCGGGGGCCTTTACCAAGAGACCCAGTACTTC. Protein: CSAPQGSGGLYQETQYF.

This clonotype was observed a few times. The rearrangement uses TRBV10-3 and TRBJ2-5, with D maybe TRBD2 (6 bases). The V and J ends lost 3 bases and 5 bases respectively, with 19 bases between them. The length of the CDR3 is 16 residues. Germline values: CDR1 ENHRY, CDR2 SYGVKD. The CDR3 is CAISDVGGVGIETQYF. CDR3 in DNA: TGTGCCATCAGTGATGTGGGCGGGGTGGGAATTGAGACCCAGTACTTC.

This clonotype was counted only a few times. The CDR3 sequence: CASSLGTPKYYEQYF. CDR3 nucleotide sequence: TGTGCCAGCAGCTTGGGGACGCCAAAATACTACGAGCAGTACTTC. This sequence joins TRBV5-5 and TRBJ2-7; D is undetermined. The germline V gene encodes CDR1 SGHKS and CDR2 YYEKEE (reference sequence). CDR3 length: 15 residues. V lost 0 bases and J lost 3, with 13 bases in between.

V is TRBV9 and J is TRBJ2-5, with 8 bases that match TRBD2. The closer fit of TRBJ2-1 to the DNA end suggests the J call may be wrong. Germline lookup yields CDR1 SGDLS and CDR2 YYNGEE. The CDR3 spans 13 residues. The CDR3 DNA is TGTGCCAGCAGCGTAGGCACTAGCGGCCGTCAGTTCTTC. Translation: CASSVGTSGRQFF.

The gene calls are TRBV7-2 and TRBJ1-2, with TRBD1 identical over 8 bases. The germline gives CDR1 SGHTA, CDR2 FQGNSA. V dropped 0 bases and J dropped 7; count of bases not matched to a gene: 4. The CDR3 is 14 residues long. Here the CDR3 DNA reads TGTGCCAGCAGCTTAGCTGGACAGGGTGCTGGCTACACCTTC. It translates to CASSLAGQGAGYTF.

This clonotype was seen more than once but under ten times. V is TRBV4-1 and J is TRBJ1-2; D gene unclear. The germline V gene encodes CDR1 MGHRA and CDR2 YSYEKL. CDR3 length: 12 amino acids. The V end was cut by 1 base, the J end by 8 bases, with 8 bases between. The chain's CDR3 is CASSQGLGGYTF. For the CDR3, the DNA is TGCGCCAGCAGCCAAGGTCTGGGGGGCTACACCTTC.

This clonotype was recorded many times. A junction boundary mismatches the germline segment, possibly from a read error. The chain joins TRBV20-1 to TRBJ1-1; perhaps TRBD1 as D (5 bases). Per germline, CDR1 DFQATT and CDR2 SNEGSKA (reference sequence). This CDR3 comprises 11 residues. CDR3 sequence (DNA): TGCAGTGCAAGAGGGGCTACTGAAGCTTTCTTT. It codes for CSARGATEAFF.

CDR3 DNA: TGTGCCAGCAGTTCTCGACAGATGACTTATGATGGCTACACCTTC. Residues: CASSSRQMTYDGYTF. V usage is TRBV12-3 or TRBV12-4 and J usage is TRBJ1-2, with a weak D call TRBD1 (5 bases). Trimming left V 4 bases short and J 6 bases short, with 18 bases between. The CDR3 is 15 amino acids.

This clonotype was seen only a few times. The gene calls are TRBV20-1 and TRBJ1-2, with unresolved D. There are 12 residues in the CDR3. Trimming cost V 3 bases and J 5 bases, with 10 bases left between them. The germline CDR1 and CDR2 sequences are DFQATT and SNEGSKA (reference sequence). DNA of the CDR3: TGCAGTGCTAGGCACAGTAATTATGGCTACACCTTC. Its protein product is CSARHSNYGYTF.

This chain connects TRBV7-2 to TRBJ1-1; D gene uncertain. The CDR3 runs 14 residues. V lost 5 bases, J lost 2 bases, and 12 bases lay in between. The germline V gene encodes CDR1 SGHTA and CDR2 FQGNSA. The CDR3 is CASSPPPLNTEAFF. In DNA form, the CDR3 reads TGTGCCAGCAGCCCCCCCCCGCTCAACACTGAAGCTTTCTTT.

This chain connects TRBV7-2 to TRBJ2-3, with a weak D call TRBD1 (6 bases). Germline CDR1 reads SGHTA; CDR2 reads FQGNSA. V lost 2 bases and J 4 bases, leaving 10 bases between the germline ends. This CDR3 comprises 14 residues. CDR3 region: CASSLWQGSDTQYF. The CDR3 DNA reads TGTGCCAGCAGCTTATGGCAGGGGTCAGATACGCAGTATTTT.

V gene TRBV5-5 combines with J gene TRBJ2-2; D ambiguous. Germline V lookup: CDR1 SGHKS, CDR2 YYEKEE (reference sequence). V was cut by 0 bases and J by 0 bases, with 15 bases left in between. The CDR3 is made up of 18 amino acids. CDR3 region: CASSLGVQLNPNTGELFF. CDR3 DNA sequence: TGTGCCAGCAGCTTGGGGGTGCAACTGAACCCGAACACCGGGGAGCTGTTTTTT.

The chain joins TRBV3-1 to TRBJ2-5, with D perhaps being TRBD1 or TRBD2 (5 bases each). There are 15 residues in the CDR3. Germline V gives CDR1 LGHDT, CDR2 YNNKEL (reference sequence). Deletions cut 4 bases from V and 2 bases from J, with 14 bases between. The CDR3 DNA reads TGTGCCAGCAGCCCGTTCGGGACGCTTCAAGAGACCCAGTACTTC. This encodes CASSPFGTLQETQYF.

This clonotype showed up just a few times. The gene calls are TRBV27 and TRBJ2-7; no definite D call. The V end was cut by 8 bases, the J end by 6 bases, with 17 bases between. CDR1 is MNHEY, CDR2 SMNVEV, per germline (reference sequence). This CDR3 is 13 amino acids long. The CDR3 loop is CASAPRPGTEQYF. DNA of the CDR3: TGTGCCAGCGCCCCCCGGCCGGGTACCGAGCAGTACTTC.

This clonotype was seen only a few times. This chain joins TRBV9 and TRBJ2-5; D remains unclear. TRBJ2-7 matches the DNA end more closely, so the J call is doubtful. The CDR3 consists of 14 residues. CDR1 is SGDLS, CDR2 YYNGEE, per germline. CDR3 protein: CASSVSGNTYEQYF. For the CDR3, the DNA is TGTGCCAGCAGCGTATCAGGCAATACCTACGAGCAGTACTTC.